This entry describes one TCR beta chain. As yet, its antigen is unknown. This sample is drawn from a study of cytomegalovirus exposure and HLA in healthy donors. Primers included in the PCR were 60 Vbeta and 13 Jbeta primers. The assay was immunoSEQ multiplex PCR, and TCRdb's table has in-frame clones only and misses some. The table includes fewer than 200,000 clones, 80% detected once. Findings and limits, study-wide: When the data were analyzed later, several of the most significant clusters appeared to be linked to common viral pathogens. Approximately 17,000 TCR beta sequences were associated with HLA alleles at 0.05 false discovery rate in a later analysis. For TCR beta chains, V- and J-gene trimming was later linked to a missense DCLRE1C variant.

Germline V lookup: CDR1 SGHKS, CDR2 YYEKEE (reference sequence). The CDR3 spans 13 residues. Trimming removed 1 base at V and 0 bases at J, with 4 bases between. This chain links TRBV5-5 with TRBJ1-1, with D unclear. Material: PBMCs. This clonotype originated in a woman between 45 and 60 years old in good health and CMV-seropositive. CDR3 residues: CASSLSMNTEAFF. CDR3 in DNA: TGTGCCAGCAGCTTGAGCATGAACACTGAAGCTTTCTTT.